This T cell receptor beta chain is from a study of identical twins. On this clonotype: Its matching antigen is unknown.

V trimming: 1 base; J trimming: 5 bases; junction bases outside the gene matches: 14. The germline gives CDR1 DFQATT, CDR2 SNEGSKA (reference sequence). This CDR3 is built from 17 residues. Unique molecular identifiers were present on the cDNA, which also gained a universal primer site by template switching. From the 5' RACE reads, TCRdb called clonotypes with MiXCR, one entry per CDR3 protein. The table has a few hundred thousand distinct CDR3 sequences, under 20% seen once. Study-level points and caveats: Cord blood beta clonotypes present at high abundance carried fewer insertions; no such pattern appeared in memory repertoires. The study found weaker excess twin sharing in beta out-of-frame sequences.

This receptor was identified in a man aged 45-65 years in good health. The sequenced sample consisted of naive T cells sorted from blood. V gene TRBV20-1 combines with J gene TRBJ2-7, with 10 nucleotides matching TRBD2. The CDR3 DNA is TGCAGTGCTAGAGCCGTCGGGGTAGCGGGAGGAGACAACGAGCAGTACTTC. Protein product: CSARAVGVAGGDNEQYF.